This entry features one T cell receptor (beta chain) sequence. Its antigen is unknown. This sample is part of a study of cytomegalovirus exposure and HLA in healthy donors. About the research overall: Unique TCR beta sequences numbering around 110 million came from 150 million to 200 million T cells in an earlier analysis.

The PCR used 60 Vbeta and 13 Jbeta primers. The data were produced by immunoSEQ multiplex PCR, yet TCRdb's version contains in-frame clones alone and is incomplete. This table has about 140,000 clones, around 81% appearing once. Trimming cost V 4 bases and J 5 bases, with 11 bases left between them. The germline V gene encodes CDR1 SGHRS and CDR2 YFSETQ. The CDR3 runs 13 residues. Study-level findings and limits: A later look showed TCR association rates differing by HLA locus, highest for DRB1 and lowest for HLA-C. Previous analysis showed most TCR beta V segments were productive about 90% or about 30% of the time. Reportedly, cytomegalovirus status was diagnosed with high sensitivity and specificity.

Sequencing was carried out using PBMCs. The receptor was isolated from a man between 35 and 55 years old in good health and CMV-seropositive. This rearrangement joins TRBV5-1 to TRBJ2-3, with D hard to call. The CDR3 DNA reads TGCGCCAGCAGCGCGGCCAGTGGAGATACGCAGTATTTT. Its protein product is CASSAASGDTQYF.